These T cell receptor beta chains were read from a single sample in a study of response to subunit inactivated influenza vaccine. TCRdb reprocessed the RT-PCR reads via MiXCR and lists one record per CDR3 protein. This table has approximately 570,000 distinct CDR3 sequences, roughly 8.2% appearing once. The sample consisted of PBMCs from blood, taken roughly 24 months after vaccination. Receptors originate from a man in his fifties or sixties who received an inactivated influenza vaccine. CDR3s include the opening cysteine and the closing phenylalanine or tryptophan. The D gene is left open where the match is weak. A row's size may be missing; if present it is once, few, many or a size class.

>-|TRBV5-1|TRBJ2-3|many
CASSEAGPLSTDTQYF
TGCGCCAGCAGCGAGGCCGGGCCGTTGAGCACAGATACGCAGTATTTT
>-|TRBV11-1|TRBJ2-1|few
CASGLWGHEQFF
TGTGCCAGCGGATTGTGGGGCCATGAGCAGTTCTTC
>-|TRBV11-2|TRBJ2-7|many
CASSLVGHYEQYF
TGTGCCAGCAGCTTAGTCGGGCACTACGAGCAGTACTTC
>-|TRBV3-1|TRBJ2-1|many
CASSQVIGRTSYNEQFF
TGTGCCAGCAGCCAAGTTATAGGGAGGACCTCCTACAATGAGCAGTTCTTC
>-|TRBV24-1|TRBJ2-5|-
CATSDLKGFQETQYF
TGTGCCACCAGTGATTTAAAAGGGTTCCAAGAGACCCAGTACTTC
>TRBD2|TRBV27|TRBJ2-3|many
CATARPGRGGRASDTQYF
TGTGCCACCGCCCGGCCGGGACGAGGAGGGAGGGCCTCAGATACGCAGTATTTT
>TRBD1|TRBV28|TRBJ1-5|-
CARSSGGNNQPQHF
TGTGCCCGCAGTTCAGGGGGTAACAATCAGCCCCAGCATTTT
>TRBD2|TRBV30|TRBJ2-1|-
CAWSVLGTSGSNEQFF
TGTGCCTGGAGTGTACTAGGGACTAGCGGGAGCAATGAGCAGTTCTTC
>-|TRBV2|TRBJ1-5|few
CASSPEGGNQPQHF
TGTGCCAGCAGCCCAGAGGGGGGCAATCAGCCCCAGCATTTT
>-|TRBV5-1|TRBJ2-3|many
CASSLGVQDTQYF
TGCGCCAGCAGCTTGGGGGTTCAAGATACGCAGTATTTT
>TRBD2|TRBV5-4|TRBJ2-5|-
CASSPGTSSPQRTQYF
TGTGCCAGCAGCCCCGGGACTAGTAGCCCACAACGGACCCAGTACTTC
>-|TRBV12-3/TRBV12-4|TRBJ1-1|many
CASSFGGSLSTEAFF
TGTGCCAGCAGTTTTGGGGGGTCGTTGTCGACTGAAGCTTTCTTT
>TRBD2|TRBV20-1|TRBJ2-3|-
CSARGSLAGGTDTQYF
TGCAGTGCTAGAGGTAGTCTAGCGGGAGGCACAGATACGCAGTATTTT
>-|TRBV20-1|TRBJ1-3|few
CSASSGRSTGNTIYF
TGCAGTGCTAGTTCGGGGCGGAGCACTGGAAACACCATATATTTT
>-|TRBV12-3/TRBV12-4|TRBJ2-2|many
CASSQLARLNTGELFF
TGTGCCAGCAGTCAACTAGCCCGATTGAACACCGGGGAGCTGTTTTTT
>-|TRBV20-1|TRBJ2-5|few
CSGGGGQTQYF
TGCAGTGGAGGTGGGGGGCAGACCCAGTACTTC
>-|TRBV24-1|TRBJ2-3|few
CATSVTGESTDTQYF
TGTGCCACCAGTGTGACCGGAGAAAGCACAGATACGCAGTATTTT
>-|TRBV12-3/TRBV12-4|TRBJ2-5|-
CASSLNSGETQYF
TGTGCCAGCAGTTTAAATAGTGGGGAGACCCAGTACTTC
>-|TRBV6-6|TRBJ2-7|few
CASSSTGRYEQYF
TGTGCCAGCAGTTCCACAGGTAGATACGAGCAGTACTTC
>-|TRBV6-1|TRBJ2-1|few
CASSVGAGVYNEQFF
TGTGCCAGCAGTGTAGGGGCAGGGGTTTACAATGAGCAGTTCTTC